Many counts were recorded for the clone carrying this T cell receptor beta chain. The antigen remains unidentified. The CDR3 runs 15 residues. The germline V and J ends were trimmed by 2 bases and 4 bases, with 12 bases remaining between them. The data stem from a study of Graves' ophthalmopathy and Graves' hyperthyroidism. At the level of the study: Peripheral blood was obtained at first diagnosis, ahead of any treatment.

The authors amplified TCR beta CDR3 regions, and they did so from RNA transcripts for repertoire sequencing. HTBI primers were used in a first-round RT-PCR, which preceded a second-round multiplex PCR. Using its own MiXCR run on the multiplex PCR reads, TCRdb lists one record per CDR3 protein. This sample yields 620,000 or so distinct CDR3 sequences, of which approximately 22% are seen a single time; more than 5.5% belongs to the top ten. Patients were diagnosed from clinical symptoms, serum thyroxine, TRAb, thyroid ultrasound and orbital computed tomography. PBMCs stemmed from more than 9.5 ml of fresh peripheral blood. Broader study findings: The blood repertoire also included most expanded thyroid clonotypes above 0.001 frequency.

This TCR was sampled from a woman aged 18-29 years with stable Graves' hyperthyroidism. Some clones in this sample may be carry-over from other donors' samples. Source material: peripheral blood. This chain uses TRBV12-3 or TRBV12-4 with TRBJ1-3; D gene uncertain. The CDR3 reads CASSLRVGSGNTIYF. The CDR3 nucleotides are TGTGCCAGCAGTTTACGGGTGGGTTCGGGAAACACCATATATTTT.